The TCR beta chain described here comes from a study of cytomegalovirus exposure and HLA in healthy donors. For this clone: Its specificity is unknown.

Germline CDR1 and CDR2: MNHEY and SMNVEV (reference sequence). The CDR3 runs to 13 residues. Primers included in the PCR were 60 Vbeta and 13 Jbeta primers. Assay: immunoSEQ multiplex PCR; the TCRdb copy retains only in-frame clones and omits some. The table includes approximately 190,000 clones, over 70% detected once. Whole-study results and caveats: Despite most TCR sequences being rare, some public TCRs occurred in many donors. Most of the TCR beta V segments (in an earlier analysis) were productive either about 87% or about 30% of the time. A later examination showed that TCR association rates differed by HLA locus, with DRB1 most and HLA-C fewest.

The V gene is TRBV27, the J gene TRBJ2-5, with 9 bases that match TRBD1. Gene TRBJ2-7 matches the end of the DNA better, so the J call may be wrong. The clonotype was recovered from a man under 40 in good health and CMV-seronegative. Sequenced: PBMCs. The CDR3 protein is CASSLRTGDEQYF. The CDR3 DNA sequence: TGTGCCAGCAGTCTAAGGACAGGGGACGAGCAGTACTTC.